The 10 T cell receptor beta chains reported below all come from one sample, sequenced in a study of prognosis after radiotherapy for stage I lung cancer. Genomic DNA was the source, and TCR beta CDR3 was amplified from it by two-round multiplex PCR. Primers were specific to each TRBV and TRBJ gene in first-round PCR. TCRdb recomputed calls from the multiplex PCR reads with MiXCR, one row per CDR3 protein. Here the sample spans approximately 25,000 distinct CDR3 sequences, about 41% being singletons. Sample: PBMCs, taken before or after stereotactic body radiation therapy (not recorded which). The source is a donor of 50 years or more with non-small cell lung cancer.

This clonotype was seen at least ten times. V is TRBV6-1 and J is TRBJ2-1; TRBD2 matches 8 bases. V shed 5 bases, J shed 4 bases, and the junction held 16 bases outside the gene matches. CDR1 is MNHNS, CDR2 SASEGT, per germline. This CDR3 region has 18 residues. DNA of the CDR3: TGTGCCAGCAGTCGGACTAGCCCTGATCCGTTTAATTACAATGAGCAGTTCTTC. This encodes CASSRTSPDPFNYNEQFF.

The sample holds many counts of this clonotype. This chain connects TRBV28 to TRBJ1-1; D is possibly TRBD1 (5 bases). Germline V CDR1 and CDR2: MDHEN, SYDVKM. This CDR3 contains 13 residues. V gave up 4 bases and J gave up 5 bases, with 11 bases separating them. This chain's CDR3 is CASSSFTGTEAFF. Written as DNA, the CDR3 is TGTGCCAGCAGTTCGTTCACAGGAACTGAAGCTTTCTTT.

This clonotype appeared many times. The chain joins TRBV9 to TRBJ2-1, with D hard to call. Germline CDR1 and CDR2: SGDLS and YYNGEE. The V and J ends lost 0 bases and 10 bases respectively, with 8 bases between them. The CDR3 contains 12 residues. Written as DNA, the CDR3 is TGTGCCAGCAGCGTAGGTACCAAGGAGCAGTTCTTC. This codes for CASSVGTKEQFF.

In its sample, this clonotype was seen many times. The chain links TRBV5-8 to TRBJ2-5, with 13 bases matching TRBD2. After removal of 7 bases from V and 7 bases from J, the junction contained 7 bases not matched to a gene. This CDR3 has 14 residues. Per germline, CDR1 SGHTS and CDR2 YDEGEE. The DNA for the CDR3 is TGTGCCAGCGGTGGACTAGCGGGAGCTGCGACCCAGTACTTC. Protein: CASGGLAGAATQYF.

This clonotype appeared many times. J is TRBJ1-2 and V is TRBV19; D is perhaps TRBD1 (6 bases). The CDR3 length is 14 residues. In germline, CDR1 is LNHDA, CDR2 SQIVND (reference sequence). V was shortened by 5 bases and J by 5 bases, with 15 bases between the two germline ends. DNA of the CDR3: TGTGCCAGTAGTCGGGACACTGGTTTATATGGCTACACCTTC. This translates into CASSRDTGLYGYTF.

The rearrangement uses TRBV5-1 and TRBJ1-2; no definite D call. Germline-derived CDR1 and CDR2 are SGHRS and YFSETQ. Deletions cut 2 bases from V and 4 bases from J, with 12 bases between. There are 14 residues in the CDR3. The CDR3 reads CASSFDGSLYGYTF. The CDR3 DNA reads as TGCGCCAGCAGCTTCGACGGATCCCTCTATGGCTACACCTTC.

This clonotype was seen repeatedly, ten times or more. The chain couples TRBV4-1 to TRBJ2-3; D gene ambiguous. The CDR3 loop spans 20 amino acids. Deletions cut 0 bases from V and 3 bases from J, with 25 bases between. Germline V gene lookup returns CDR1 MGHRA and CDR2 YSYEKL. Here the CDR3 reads CASSQDGYVGTNLETDTQYF. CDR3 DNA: TGCGCCAGCAGCCAAGATGGGTACGTAGGAACAAATCTGGAAACAGATACGCAGTATTTT.

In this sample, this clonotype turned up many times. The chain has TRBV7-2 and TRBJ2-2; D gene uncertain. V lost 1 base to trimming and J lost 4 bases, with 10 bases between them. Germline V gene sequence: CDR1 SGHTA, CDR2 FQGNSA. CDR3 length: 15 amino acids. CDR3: CASSLVPRITGELFF. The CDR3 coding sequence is TGTGCCAGCAGCTTAGTCCCGCGGATCACCGGGGAGCTGTTTTTT.

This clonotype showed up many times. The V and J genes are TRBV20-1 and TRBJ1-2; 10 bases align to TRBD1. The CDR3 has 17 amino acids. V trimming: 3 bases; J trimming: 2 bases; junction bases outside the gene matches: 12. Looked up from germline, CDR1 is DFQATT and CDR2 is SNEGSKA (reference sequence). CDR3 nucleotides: TGCAGTGCTAGGGCTCCACTTGGACAGGGGGAGAACTATGGCTACACCTTC. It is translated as CSARAPLGQGENYGYTF.

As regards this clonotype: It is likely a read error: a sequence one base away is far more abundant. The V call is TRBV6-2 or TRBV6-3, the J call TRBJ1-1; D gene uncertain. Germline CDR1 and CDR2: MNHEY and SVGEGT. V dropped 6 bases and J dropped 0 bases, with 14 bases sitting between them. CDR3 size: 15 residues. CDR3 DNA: TGTGCCAGCAGCAGAAAGACAAGCATGAACACTGAAGCTTTCTTT. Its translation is CASSRKTSMNTEAFF.